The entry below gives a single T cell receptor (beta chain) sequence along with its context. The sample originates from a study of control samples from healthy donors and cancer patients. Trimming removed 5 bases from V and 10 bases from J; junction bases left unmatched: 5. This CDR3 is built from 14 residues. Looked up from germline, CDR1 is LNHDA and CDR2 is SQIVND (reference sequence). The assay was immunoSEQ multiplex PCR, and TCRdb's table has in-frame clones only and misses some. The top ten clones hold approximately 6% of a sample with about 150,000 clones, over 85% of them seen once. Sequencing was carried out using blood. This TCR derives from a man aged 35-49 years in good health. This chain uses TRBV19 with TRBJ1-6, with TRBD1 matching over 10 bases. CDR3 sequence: CASSPTGGGSPLHF. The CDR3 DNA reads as TGTGCCAGTAGTCCGACAGGGGGCGGATCACCCCTCCACTTT.